The source of this T cell receptor beta chain is a study of shared clonotypes between healthy human individuals. Study as a whole: Donors were two women and a few men aged 18 to 49.

The J segment lost 2 bases and the V segment lost 1 base, leaving 3 bases of the junction unmatched. Germline CDR1 LNHDA, CDR2 SQIVND (reference sequence). The CDR3 contains 15 residues. Some clones are missing from TCRdb's copy, which holds only in-frame ones; the method was immunoSEQ multiplex PCR. There are around 330,000 clones in the sample; under 80% occur only once, and about 9.3% lies in the top ten. The sample comprised memory CD4+ T cells sorted from blood. Subset noted: CD45RA-negative fraction. J is TRBJ2-5 and V is TRBV19; 8 nucleotides match TRBD2. The receptor was derived from a man younger than 45 in good health. In nucleotides, the CDR3 is TGTGCCAGTAGTATAGCGGGAGGGCGACAAGAGACCCAGTACTTC. It codes for CASSIAGGRQETQYF.